A selection of T cell receptor beta chains follows, all from one sample in a study of T cell repertoires in cytomegalovirus infection. Their antigens remain unidentified. TCRdb redid the calling of the reads with MiXCR, one entry per CDR3 protein. The table lists around 200,000 distinct CDR3 sequences, about 40% of them singletons. The sequences come from CD8+ T cells from cultured PBMCs, collected from culture after CMV antigen stimulation. These receptors were collected from a human donor in good health (CMV status not recorded). Some clones in this sample may be carry-over from other donors' samples. CDR3s leave out the opening cysteine and the closing phenylalanine or tryptophan. A clone size is listed for some rows: how often the clone was seen (once, few, many), or a class if it is expanded.

>few|TRBJ2-3|13|TRBV7-2
ASSLGGLGGGTQY
>-|TRBJ2-2|12|TRBV7-8
ASRRLGNTGELF
>-|TRBJ1-1|14|TRBV13
ASSSRDRGRNTEAF
>-|TRBJ2-5|13|TRBV12-3/TRBV12-4
ASSRFDRAQETQY
>many|TRBJ2-7|11|TRBV7-2
ASRQGGSYEQY
>-|TRBJ2-7|13|TRBV9
ASSVGTGPSGEQY
>-|TRBJ2-7|13|TRBV27
ASSSQRTGGYEQY
>few|TRBJ1-1|11|TRBV7-9
ASSASGSPEAF
>-|TRBJ2-1|13|TRBV20-1
SARERDRAYNEQF
>-|TRBJ2-3|11|TRBV5-1
ASSFVPTDTQY
>-|TRBJ2-7|9|TRBV2
ATLDSYEQY
>-|TRBJ2-7|14|TRBV29-1
SVSVGTGPSSYEQY
>few|TRBJ2-1|16|TRBV12-5
ASGSNLLAGPSYNEQF
>once|TRBJ2-7|12|TRBV28
ASSVAGAGDEQY
>few|TRBJ2-3|13|TRBV12-3/TRBV12-4
ASSRGTVNTDTQY
>few|TRBJ2-5|11|TRBV12-3/TRBV12-4
ASIRSMQETQY
>few|TRBJ2-6|12|TRBV7-7
ASSPTSGANVLT
>few|TRBJ2-4|13|TRBV7-9
ASSTKQGAKNIQY
>-|TRBJ2-3|14|TRBV7-8
ASSLRVFSSPDTQY
>-|TRBJ2-7|15|TRBV11-2
ASSLDQWETPFYEQY
>few|TRBJ2-1|13|TRBV7-9
ASSPPGTGADEQF
>few|TRBJ2-2|13|TRBV5-4
ASSPSWGHTGELF
>-|TRBJ2-2|13|TRBV11-3
ASSTEREGAGELF